Listed here are 9 T cell receptor beta chains from one sample, sequenced in a study of blood T cells in healthy people across ages. Using a J-beta primer mix together with a sample-barcoded 5' primer, a second PCR was run for roughly 7 to 11 cycles. One entry per CDR3 protein results from TCRdb running MiXCR on the 5' RACE reads. The profile shows about 970,000 distinct CDR3 sequences, roughly half of them singletons. The sequenced material came from blood. All receptors derive from a woman in her fifties or sixties in good health.

The chain has TRBV5-1 and TRBJ2-1; 9 bases align to TRBD2. In germline, CDR1 is SGHRS, CDR2 YFSETQ. This CDR3 has 15 residues. The trim removed 4 bases at V and 7 bases at J, leaving 9 bases unmatched. Here the CDR3 reads CASSRIAGVNNEQFF. CDR3 nucleotide sequence: TGCGCCAGCAGCCGCATAGCGGGAGTTAATAATGAGCAGTTCTTC.

The V gene is TRBV20-1, the J gene TRBJ2-7, with D possibly matching TRBD2 (5 bases). The CDR3 covers 15 residues. V was pared by 0 bases and J by 3 bases, with 15 bases between. Looked up from germline, CDR1 is DFQATT and CDR2 is SNEGSKA (reference sequence). CDR3 nucleotide sequence: TGCAGTGCTAGAGATCTATCAGCGGATCTCTACGAGCAGTACTTC. This sequence encodes CSARDLSADLYEQYF.

The gene calls are TRBV2 and TRBJ1-4; no clear D gene. With 6 bases removed from V and 4 bases from J, the gap between germline ends came to 12 bases. This CDR3 is built from 14 residues. Germline loops: CDR1 SNHLY, CDR2 FYNNEI. CDR3 in amino acids: CASRGVLVNEKLFF. CDR3 coding DNA: TGTGCCAGCAGGGGCGTTCTCGTTAATGAAAAACTGTTTTTT.

The chain employs TRBV11-1 and TRBJ2-7, with 11 nucleotides matching TRBD2. After removal of 5 bases from V and 4 bases from J, the junction contained 25 bases not matched to a gene. The CDR3 runs 21 residues. Germline-derived CDR1 and CDR2 are SGHAT and FQDESV (reference sequence). The DNA of the CDR3 is TGTGCCAGCAGCGCGCCGGGACTAGCGGCGTATGCGAGTTCCGGAGAATACGAGCAGTACTTC. Its translation: CASSAPGLAAYASSGEYEQYF.

This clonotype was found a few times. This chain joins TRBV20-1 and TRBJ2-1; D is unclear. V shed 4 bases and J shed 4 bases, with 17 bases lying between them. The CDR3 length is 15 residues. Per germline, CDR1 DFQATT and CDR2 SNEGSKA (reference sequence). The CDR3 reads CSAMRSRATYNEQFF. Here the CDR3 DNA reads TGCAGTGCTATGCGTTCTCGGGCTACGTACAATGAGCAGTTCTTC.

This chain connects TRBV20-1 to TRBJ2-1; 9 positions match TRBD2. The trim removed 5 bases at V and 7 bases at J, leaving 6 bases unmatched. Germline V CDR1 and CDR2: DFQATT, SNEGSKA (reference sequence). The CDR3 runs 13 residues. DNA of the CDR3: TGCAGTGCTCCGGGACTAGCTAAAAATGAGCAGTTCTTC. Its protein product is CSAPGLAKNEQFF.

Here the CDR3 reads CASSQDEVGVETQYF. CDR3 sequence (DNA): TGCGCCAGCAGCCAAGATGAGGTAGGGGTGGAGACCCAGTACTTC. The genes are TRBV4-1 and TRBJ2-7; the D gene is possibly TRBD1 (5 bases). Matching the DNA end better, TRBJ2-5 makes the J call doubtful. CDR1 is MGHRA, CDR2 YSYEKL, per germline. The CDR3 has 15 residues.

The chain has TRBV4-1 and TRBJ1-2; maybe TRBD1 (6 bases). The CDR3 is made up of 13 amino acids. V shed 4 bases and J shed 12 bases, with 18 bases lying between them. Looked up from germline, CDR1 is MGHRA and CDR2 is YSYEKL. The chain's CDR3 is CASSRHPRGHHTF. The CDR3 DNA follows: TGCGCCAGCAGCCGCCACCCACGGGGACATCACACCTTC.

This clonotype came up many times. The V gene is TRBV27, the J gene TRBJ2-3; D not certain. This CDR3 is built from 12 residues. Trimming removed 6 bases at V and 4 bases at J, with 8 bases between. CDR1 and CDR2 (germline): MNHEY, SMNVEV (reference sequence). This CDR3 is CASSRRPDTQYF. As DNA, the CDR3 is TGTGCCAGCAGCCGACGTCCAGATACGCAGTATTTT.